The next 20 T cell receptor beta chains were all read from a single sample in a study of blood T cell dynamics during melanoma immunotherapy. Time point described: pre-treatment baseline. Produced via immunoSEQ multiplex PCR; TCRdb's table is partial and in-frame only. The sample gives roughly 6,900 clones, 80% of which show up once; about 30% is in the top ten. This material consisted of blood, taken from a patient treated with checkpoint blockade. These receptors were obtained from a human donor with melanoma.

The V and J genes are TRBV4-1 and TRBJ2-1; D possibly corresponds to TRBD2 (6 bases). This CDR3 comprises 15 residues. Between the trimmed V and J ends, which lost 0 bases and 0 bases, there was a span of 6 bases. Germline-derived CDR1 and CDR2 are MGHRA and YSYEKL. The CDR3 is CASSQDGSSYNEQFF. DNA for the CDR3: TGCGCCAGCAGCCAAGACGGGAGCTCCTACAATGAGCAGTTCTTC.

This chain uses TRBV19 with TRBJ2-2; 13 nucleotides align to TRBD2. Trimming removed 6 bases from V and 9 bases from J; junction bases left unmatched: 7. Germline lookup yields CDR1 LNHDA and CDR2 SQIVND (reference sequence). This CDR3 is built from 15 residues. The CDR3 loop reads CASRRTSGGDRELFF. The CDR3 DNA is TGTGCCAGTAGGCGCACTAGCGGGGGGGACCGGGAGCTGTTTTTT.

This clone was observed a few times. The chain combines TRBV6-1 with TRBJ2-7; 8 bases are a match to TRBD1. The CDR3 loop spans 14 amino acids. Germline V gene lookup returns CDR1 MNHNS and CDR2 SASEGT. V was pared by 4 bases and J by 2 bases, with 4 bases of the junction left unmatched. This CDR3 is CASSVTGEAYEQYF. CDR3 coding DNA: TGTGCCAGCAGTGTGACAGGGGAGGCCTACGAGCAGTACTTC.

The chain links TRBV7-9 to TRBJ1-1, with D perhaps TRBD1 (5 bases). V lost 4 bases and J lost 4, with 22 bases in between. The CDR3 consists of 17 residues. In germline, CDR1 is SEHNR, CDR2 FQNEAQ (reference sequence). DNA for the CDR3: TGTGCCAGCAGCTCAGAGGGTCAGGGACCTAGGGGCACTGAAGCTTTCTTT. This codes for CASSSEGQGPRGTEAFF.

V is TRBV15 and J is TRBJ1-3; D is undetermined. Looked up from germline, CDR1 is LNHNV and CDR2 is YYDKDF (reference sequence). CDR3 length equals 13 residues. V was clipped by 2 bases and J by 8 bases, with 10 bases between them. The CDR3 reads CATSRSGVYTIYF. The CDR3, as DNA: TGTGCCACCAGCAGATCTGGGGTTTACACCATATATTTT. The whole variable domain, filled in from reference TRBV15 and TRBJ1-3, reads DAMVIQNPRYQVTQFGKPVTLSCSQTLNHNVMYWYQQKSSQAPKLLFHYYDKDFNNEADTPDNFQSRRPNTSFCFLDIRSPGLGDTAMYLCATSRSGVYTIYFGEGSWLTVV.

The chain combines TRBV4-2 with TRBJ2-7; TRBD2 matches 10 bases. Trimming removed 0 bases from V and 6 bases from J; junction bases left unmatched: 2. Germline V gene data show CDR1 as LGHNA and CDR2 as YNFKEQ. CDR3 length: 14 residues. CDR3 sequence (DNA): TGTGCCAGCAGCCAAGATCTAGCGGGGGCCGAGCAGTACTTC. Its protein product is CASSQDLAGAEQYF.

The chain carries TRBV9 and TRBJ2-1, with 12 positions matching TRBD2. V shed 0 bases, J shed 3 bases, and the junction held 1 base outside the gene matches. Germline CDR1 and CDR2: SGDLS and YYNGEE. The CDR3 has 16 residues. The CDR3 loop reads CASSVETSGGYNEQFF. The DNA for the CDR3 is TGTGCCAGCAGCGTAGAGACTAGCGGGGGCTACAATGAGCAGTTCTTC.

This clone was counted a few times. The chain links TRBV7-6 to TRBJ2-1; 11 bases agree with TRBD2. The CDR3 has 14 residues. The germline V gene encodes CDR1 SGHVS and CDR2 FNYEAQ. The ends lost 6 bases at V and 10 bases at J; junction bases unmatched: 8. The DNA for the CDR3 is TGTGCCAGCAGTCTCGGACTAGCGGGTCGAGAGCAGTTCTTC. It is translated as CASSLGLAGREQFF.

The V call is TRBV7-9, the J call TRBJ1-2; no clear D. V lost 1 base, J lost 5 bases, and 14 bases lay in between. Germline CDR1 SEHNR, CDR2 FQNEAQ (reference sequence). CDR3 length: 15 residues. The CDR3 sequence: CASSLGHQEGYGYTF. The CDR3 DNA sequence: TGTGCCAGCAGCTTAGGCCATCAGGAGGGTTATGGCTACACCTTC.

In nucleotides, the CDR3 is TGTGCCAGCAGTTCACCGACCGGGGAGCTGTTTTTT. Amino acids: CASSSPTGELFF. The chain carries TRBV27 and TRBJ2-2; D is uncertain. Germline-derived CDR1 and CDR2 are MNHEY and SMNVEV (reference sequence). The length of the CDR3 is 12 residues. Trimming pared 4 bases from V and 5 bases from J, leaving 5 bases between.

As for this clone: This sample includes further DNA sequences coding for the same CDR3. This rearrangement joins TRBV27 to TRBJ2-2; 9 bases fit TRBD2. The CDR3 consists of 18 residues. The trim removed 6 bases at V and 4 bases at J, leaving 15 bases unmatched. In germline, CDR1 is MNHEY, CDR2 SMNVEV (reference sequence). CDR3 loop: CASRQPGLAGGGTGELFF. The CDR3 coding sequence is TGTGCCAGCAGGCAACCGGGACTCGCGGGGGGGGGCACCGGGGAGCTGTTTTTT.

This chain joins TRBV5-4 and TRBJ2-5; 10 bases fit TRBD1. CDR1 SGHNT and CDR2 YYREEE come from the germline V gene (reference sequence). The CDR3 loop spans 15 amino acids. The ends lost 5 bases at V and 5 bases at J; junction bases unmatched: 9. Here the CDR3 reads CASSTRQGARETQYF. The DNA of the CDR3 is TGTGCCAGCAGTACAAGACAGGGGGCGCGGGAGACCCAGTACTTC.

The CDR3 loop is CASSPLGAGTDTQYF. Here the CDR3 DNA reads TGTGCCAGCAGCCCCTTGGGGGCCGGCACAGATACGCAGTATTTT. V gene TRBV14 combines with J gene TRBJ2-3, with a possible D match to TRBD1 (6 bases). CDR1 and CDR2 from the germline V gene are SGHDN and FVKESK. V lost 4 bases and J 1 base, leaving 12 bases between the germline ends. The CDR3 is made up of 15 amino acids.

The chain has TRBV9 and TRBJ1-5; D unclear. V shed 2 bases and J shed 0 bases, with 6 bases lying between them. The CDR3 has 14 amino acids. Germline loops: CDR1 SGDLS, CDR2 YYNGEE. The CDR3 loop reads CASSVGTSNQPQHF. CDR3 nucleotide sequence: TGTGCCAGCAGCGTGGGTACTAGCAATCAGCCCCAGCATTTT.

The chain uses TRBV5-4 and TRBJ1-1; D gene ambiguous. Trimming cost V 2 bases and J 4 bases, with 6 bases left between them. There are 12 residues in the CDR3. The germline gives CDR1 SGHNT, CDR2 YYREEE (reference sequence). The CDR3 nucleotides are TGTGCCAGCAGCTTTACGGTCACTGAAGCTTTCTTT. Protein product: CASSFTVTEAFF. Drawing the rest from reference TRBV5-4 and TRBJ1-1, the complete variable domain is ETGVTQSPTHLIKTRGQQVTLRCSSQSGHNTVSWYQQALGQGPQFIFQYYREEENGRGNFPPRFSGLQFPNYSSELNVNALELDDSALYLCASSFTVTEAFFGQGTRLTVV.

The chain employs TRBV6-1 and TRBJ1-5, with D maybe TRBD1 (5 bases). CDR3 length: 15 residues. Trimming cost V 1 base and J 1 base, with 8 bases left between them. Germline CDR1 and CDR2: MNHNS and SASEGT. In nucleotides, the CDR3 is TGTGCCAGCAGTGAAGTGGACACCAGCAATCAGCCCCAGCATTTT. It yields the protein CASSEVDTSNQPQHF.

V and J are TRBV4-1 and TRBJ2-1; 7 bases match TRBD2. The CDR3 runs 16 residues. Germline CDR1 reads MGHRA; CDR2 reads YSYEKL. V shed 0 bases and J 5 bases; nucleotides not matched to a gene: 7. The CDR3 nucleotides are TGCGCCAGCAGCCAAGATCGTGATGGGGGGGACAATGAGCAGTTCTTC. Translated: CASSQDRDGGDNEQFF.

J is TRBJ1-5 and V is TRBV18; tentatively, D is TRBD1 (6 bases). The germline gives CDR1 KGHSH, CDR2 LQKENI. The CDR3 has 15 residues. Trimming shortened V by 3 bases and J by 2 bases, and 11 bases separated the two germline ends. The CDR3 DNA reads TGTGCCAGCTCACCGGGACACCGCGGCAATCAGCCCCAGCATTTT. This codes for CASSPGHRGNQPQHF.

This clone was detected only once. The genes are TRBV28 and TRBJ2-7; 10 positions agree with TRBD1. This CDR3 region has 13 residues. The germline V gene has CDR1 MDHEN and CDR2 SYDVKM. Germline trimming cut 5 bases from V and 3 bases from J; bases unmatched to any gene: 1. The CDR3 loop reads CASSGQGVYEQYF. CDR3 coding DNA: TGTGCCAGCAGTGGACAGGGGGTCTACGAGCAGTACTTC. The variable domain in full, completed from reference TRBV28 and TRBJ2-7, reads DVKVTQSSRYLVKRTGEKVFLECVQDMDHENMFWYRQDPGLGLRLIYFSYDVKMKEKGDIPEGYSVSREKKERFSLILESASTNQTSMYLCASSGQGVYEQYFGPGTRLTVT.

The CDR3 nucleotides read TGCGCCAGCAGCCAAGATAGCGGGAGGACGGACACCGGGGAGCTGTTTTTT. It encodes CASSQDSGRTDTGELFF. This rearrangement joins TRBV5-1 to TRBJ2-2, with TRBD2 matching 10 bases. Germline CDR1 is SGHRS and CDR2 is YFSETQ. V was pared by 4 bases and J by 3 bases, with 9 bases of the junction left unmatched. This CDR3 spans 17 amino acids.